Listed below are T cell receptor beta chains from one sample, sequenced in a study of blood T cell repertoires in COVID-19. TCRdb's copy holds only in-frame clones and misses some; the assay was immunoSEQ multiplex PCR. The profile shows about 90,000 clones, 85% to 95% of them singletons. Sequenced sample: peripheral blood. The receptors shown here come from an older woman with active COVID-19. CDR3s include the opening cysteine and the closing phenylalanine or tryptophan. A D gene is named only where the DNA matches it firmly. Rows give clone size only sometimes, using once, few, many, or a class for an expanded clone.

TRBV11-3,.,.,TRBJ2-6,TGTGCCAGCAGCTTCCCCACAGGGTCCTCTGGGGCCAACGTCCTGACTTTC,CASSFPTGSSGANVLTF
TRBV6-6,TRBD1,.,TRBJ1-3,TGTGCCAGCCGCCCAGGGGGCTCTGGAAACACCATATATTTT,CASRPGGSGNTIYF
TRBV28,.,.,TRBJ1-5,TGTGCCAGCAGTGTAGGGAGGGGCCCGGGCAATCAGCCCCAGCATTTT,CASSVGRGPGNQPQHF
TRBV5-4,TRBD1,.,TRBJ2-1,TGTGCCAGCGGAGACAGGGCGTCCTACAATGAGCAGTTCTTC,CASGDRASYNEQFF
TRBV5-6,.,.,TRBJ2-1,TGTGCCAGCAGTTCCTTTTCGGGAAATGAGCAGTTCTTC,CASSSFSGNEQFF
TRBV3-1/TRBV3-2,.,.,TRBJ1-2,TGTGCCAGCAGCCAGAGGGACGTGGGAGGAGGCTACACCTTC,CASSQRDVGGGYTF
TRBV4-3,.,.,TRBJ1-1,TGCGCCAGCAGCCAAGGAGCCCGGGGAAGCACTGAAGCTTTCTTT,CASSQGARGSTEAFF
TRBV5-6,TRBD1,.,TRBJ2-2,TGTGCCAGCAGCACAGGGACAGGCGGGGAGCTGTTTTTT,CASSTGTGGELFF
TRBV7-9,TRBD1,.,TRBJ2-7,TGTGCCAGCAGCTCACCGGGACAGGGGGGCAACGAGCAGTACTTC,CASSSPGQGGNEQYF
TRBV19,.,.,TRBJ2-7,TGTGCCAGTAGAGAGGTGGGGGCCCAGTACTACGAGCAGTACTTC,CASREVGAQYYEQYF
TRBV21-1,.,once,TRBJ2-7,TGTGCCAGCAGCCCCCGGTTGAGGGCCTACGAGCAGTACTTC,CASSPRLRAYEQYF
TRBV18,TRBD1,.,TRBJ1-5,TGTGCCAGCTCATCCGGACAGGTCAATCAGCCCCAGCATTTT,CASSSGQVNQPQHF
TRBV7-9,TRBD1,.,TRBJ2-5,TGTGCCAGCAGCATGGGACAGAACTTTCGCGAGACCCAGTACTTC,CASSMGQNFRETQYF
TRBV23-1,TRBD1,.,TRBJ1-5,TGCGCCAGCAGTCCCCCGGACAGGGAGGCCGATCAGCCCCAGCATTTT,CASSPPDREADQPQHF
TRBV11-2,.,.,TRBJ1-4,TGTGCCAGCAGCTTACCGGGGTCGGGTGAAAAACTGTTTTTT,CASSLPGSGEKLFF
TRBV6-5,.,.,TRBJ1-4,TGTGCCAGCAGTTACACGATCCCCGGGTCTAATGAAAAACTGTTTTTT,CASSYTIPGSNEKLFF
TRBV28,TRBD1,.,TRBJ1-4,TGTGCCAGCAGTCGGACAGGGTCTAATGAAAAACTGTTTTTT,CASSRTGSNEKLFF
TRBV4-3,.,.,TRBJ1-1,TGCGCCAGCAGCCAAGATCAGGGTACTGAAGCTTTCTTT,CASSQDQGTEAFF
TRBV18,.,.,TRBJ1-1,TGTGCCAGCTCACCCAGGGCGGGGACCCTTAACTTTGAAGCTTTCTTT,CASSPRAGTLNFEAFF
TRBV9,TRBD2,.,TRBJ2-1,TGTGCCAGCAGCCCCCCGGGTCTAGCGGAAATCAATGAGCAGTTCTTC,CASSPPGLAEINEQFF
TRBV7-9,.,.,TRBJ1-1,TGTGCCAGCAGCTTAGCAGCTCTCAACACTGAAGCTTTCTTT,CASSLAALNTEAFF
TRBV3-1/TRBV3-2,TRBD2,once,TRBJ2-5,TGTGCCAGCAGCCGTACTAGCGGGGGGTACGCAGAGACCCAGTACTTC,CASSRTSGGYAETQYF
TRBV6-2/TRBV6-3,TRBD1,.,TRBJ1-1,TGTGCCAGCAGTTACGGTGGACAGGGCCCTGAAGCTTTCTTT,CASSYGGQGPEAFF
TRBV24-1,TRBD2,.,TRBJ2-5,TGTGCCACCAGCAAAGCCGGGACTACCCAAGAGACCCAGTACTTC,CATSKAGTTQETQYF
TRBV7-2,.,.,TRBJ2-6,TGTGCCAGCACCCCCCAGGGGACTGGGGCCAACGTCCTGACTTTC,CASTPQGTGANVLTF
TRBV5-4,.,.,TRBJ1-3,TGTGCCAGCACCCGAGGGGGGGGTAGTGGAAACACCATATATTTT,CASTRGGGSGNTIYF
TRBV27,.,.,TRBJ2-5,TGTGCCAGCAAGGGGCCGGCTCTGGGGACCCAGTACTTC,CASKGPALGTQYF